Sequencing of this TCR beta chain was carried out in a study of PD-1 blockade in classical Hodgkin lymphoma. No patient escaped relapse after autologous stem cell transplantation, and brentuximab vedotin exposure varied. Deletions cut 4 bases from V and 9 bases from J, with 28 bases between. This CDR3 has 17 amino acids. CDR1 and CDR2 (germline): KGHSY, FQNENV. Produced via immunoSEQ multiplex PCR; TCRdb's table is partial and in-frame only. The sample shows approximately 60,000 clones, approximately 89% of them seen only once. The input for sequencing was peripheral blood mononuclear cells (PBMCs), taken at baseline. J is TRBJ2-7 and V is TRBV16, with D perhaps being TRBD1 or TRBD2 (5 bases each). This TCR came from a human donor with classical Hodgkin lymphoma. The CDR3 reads CASSLVVVGPTHSPQYF. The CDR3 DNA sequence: TGTGCCAGCAGCCTGGTGGTGGTGGGACCGACTCACAGCCCGCAGTACTTC.